The rows below give T cell receptor beta chains drawn from one sample of a study of sequential checkpoint blockade in melanoma. Sequencing was performed with immunoSEQ multiplex PCR; in TCRdb, only in-frame clones are kept and a portion is missing. The data contain fewer than 9,500 clones, less than 25% of them singletons. The sample consisted of tumor tissue (inferred from file names), taken from a patient given nivolumab and ipilimumab in sequence. Every receptor here comes from a human donor with melanoma. Each CDR3 is given with its conserved first and last residue. D genes are given only for firm matches. Part of the rows lack a size; the others show once, few, many or a class for expanded clones.

d_call	v_call	j_call	clone_size	cdr3_aa	cdr3_nt
NA	TRBV28	TRBJ1-4	NA	CASSFWGAGEKLFF	TGTGCCAGCAGTTTCTGGGGGGCGGGGGAAAAACTGTTTTTT
NA	TRBV9	TRBJ2-5	few	CASSVAPREIQETQYF	TGTGCCAGCAGCGTAGCCCCTCGAGAGATCCAAGAGACCCAGTACTTC
TRBD1	TRBV11-3	TRBJ1-2	medium-sized	CASSLGLTGDYGYTF	TGTGCCAGCAGCTTGGGGCTTACAGGGGACTATGGCTACACCTTC
TRBD2	TRBV6-8	TRBJ2-3	NA	CASTTSGILTDTQYF	TGTGCCAGCACAACTAGCGGGATTCTCACAGATACGCAGTATTTT
NA	TRBV25-1	TRBJ2-5	few	CASSEGGSQETQYF	TGTGCCAGCAGTGAAGGAGGCAGCCAAGAGACCCAGTACTTC
NA	TRBV5-1	TRBJ2-1	NA	CASSLEGPPYFEQFF	TGCGCCAGCAGCTTGGAAGGCCCACCGTATTTTGAGCAGTTCTTC
NA	TRBV12-2	TRBJ2-2	few	CATVPPGLAVLGELFF	TGTGCTACCGTTCCCCCCGGACTAGCGGTTCTTGGGGAGCTGTTTTTT
NA	TRBV1	TRBJ2-5	NA	CASSPGTSGETQYF	TGCGCCAGCAGCCCCGGGACTAGCGGAGAGACCCAGTACTTC
TRBD1	TRBV19	TRBJ1-2	NA	CASSPPDRDVTGYTF	TGTGCCAGTAGTCCCCCCGACAGGGATGTTACCGGCTACACCTTC
NA	TRBV10-3	TRBJ2-4	few	CAISEPYRDRAKNIQYF	TGTGCCATCAGTGAGCCTTACAGGGATAGGGCCAAAAACATTCAGTACTTC
NA	TRBV6-7	TRBJ1-2	medium-sized	CASSSPHVFTF	TGTGCCAGCAGTTCACCTCATGTCTTCACCTTC
NA	TRBV12-5	TRBJ2-1	NA	CASTSDNEQFF	TGTGCCAGCACCTCCGACAATGAGCAGTTCTTC
TRBD1	TRBV4-1	TRBJ1-1	NA	CASSQDDRAAEAFF	TGCGCCAGCAGCCAAGATGACAGGGCAGCTGAAGCTTTCTTT
TRBD1	TRBV6-8	TRBJ2-3	few	CASSDRGTDTQYF	TGTGCCAGCAGTGACAGGGGCACAGATACGCAGTATTTT
NA	TRBV11-3	TRBJ2-2	many	CASRQDSRVIKNTGELFF	TGTGCCAGCAGACAAGACAGCCGGGTCATAAAGAACACCGGGGAGCTGTTTTTT
NA	TRBV6-8	TRBJ2-1	NA	CASSYWGGRRIHEQFF	TGTGCCAGCAGTTACTGGGGGGGGCGGAGGATCCATGAGCAGTTCTTC
TRBD2	TRBV11-3	TRBJ2-3	many	CASSLVSSGSWSTDTQYF	TGTGCCAGCAGCTTAGTTTCTAGCGGGAGTTGGAGCACAGATACGCAGTATTTT
TRBD2	TRBV10-3	TRBJ2-1	NA	CAISENFSGRSIDEQFF	TGTGCCATCAGTGAGAACTTTAGCGGGAGGTCTATTGATGAGCAGTTCTTC
TRBD2	TRBV11-3	TRBJ2-5	many	CASSLTREGRETQYF	TGTGCCAGCAGCCTTACGCGGGAGGGCCGGGAGACCCAGTACTTC
NA	TRBV6-1	TRBJ2-4	medium-sized	CASSEGASRGAKNIQYF	TGTGCCAGCAGTGAAGGAGCGTCCAGAGGGGCCAAAAACATTCAGTACTTC
NA	TRBV6-4	TRBJ2-2	few	CASRRGYTGELFF	TGTGCCAGCAGGCGGGGATACACCGGGGAGCTGTTTTTT
NA	TRBV18	TRBJ2-3	NA	CASSPGVDTQYF	TGTGCCAGCTCACCAGGGGTAGATACGCAGTATTTT
NA	TRBV21-1	TRBJ1-4	few	CASSKARHSTREKLFF	TGTGCCAGCAGCAAAGCGAGACACAGCACGCGGGAAAAACTGTTTTTT
NA	TRBV9	TRBJ2-1	medium-sized	CASSVTGKNNEQFF	TGTGCCAGCAGCGTAACGGGGAAAAACAATGAGCAGTTCTTC
TRBD1	TRBV11-3	TRBJ1-2	few	CASSYTGGIIFNYGYTF	TGTGCCAGCAGCTATACAGGGGGAATCATTTTTAACTATGGCTACACCTTC
TRBD1	TRBV19	TRBJ1-5	NA	CAGGPDRGRESQPQHF	TGTGCCGGGGGGCCCGACAGGGGGCGAGAAAGCCAGCCCCAGCATTTT
NA	TRBV11-3	TRBJ2-3	many	CASSLRERLTDTQYF	TGTGCCAGCAGCTTAAGGGAGCGTCTCACAGATACGCAGTATTTT
TRBD1	TRBV11-3	TRBJ1-2	medium-sized	CASSPPGGANYGYTF	TGTGCCAGCAGCCCGCCAGGGGGAGCTAACTATGGCTACACCTTC